This entry features one T cell receptor beta chain sequence. Antigen unknown. The germline V and J ends were trimmed by 4 bases and 2 bases, with 14 bases remaining between them. The CDR3 has 15 residues. Per germline, CDR1 SEHNR and CDR2 FQNEAQ (reference sequence). Following RNA extraction, reverse transcription yielded cDNA that acted as the sequencing template. The assay was immunoSEQ multiplex PCR, and TCRdb's table has in-frame clones only and misses some. The data hold nearly 110,000 clones, with around 84% observed a single time. This sample was included in a study of CD8+ T cells in alopecia areata. Study-level results: More clonal than normal scalp was lesional scalp, particularly alopecia totalis/universalis. Tofacitinib significantly brought down scalp clonality and expanded CD8+ clones among top 100.

Treatment of the sample: oral pan-JAK inhibitor, 5-10 mg twice daily. The TCR sequence derives from a human donor with alopecia areata. The material was CD8+ T cells sorted from blood, obtained at week 24, from a patient treated with tofacitinib. The chain uses TRBV7-9 and TRBJ2-5, with D possibly TRBD1 on 5 matching bases. CDR3 sequence: CASSSSRGSQETQYF. CDR3 DNA sequence: TGTGCCAGCAGCTCTTCAAGGGGCAGTCAAGAGACCCAGTACTTC.